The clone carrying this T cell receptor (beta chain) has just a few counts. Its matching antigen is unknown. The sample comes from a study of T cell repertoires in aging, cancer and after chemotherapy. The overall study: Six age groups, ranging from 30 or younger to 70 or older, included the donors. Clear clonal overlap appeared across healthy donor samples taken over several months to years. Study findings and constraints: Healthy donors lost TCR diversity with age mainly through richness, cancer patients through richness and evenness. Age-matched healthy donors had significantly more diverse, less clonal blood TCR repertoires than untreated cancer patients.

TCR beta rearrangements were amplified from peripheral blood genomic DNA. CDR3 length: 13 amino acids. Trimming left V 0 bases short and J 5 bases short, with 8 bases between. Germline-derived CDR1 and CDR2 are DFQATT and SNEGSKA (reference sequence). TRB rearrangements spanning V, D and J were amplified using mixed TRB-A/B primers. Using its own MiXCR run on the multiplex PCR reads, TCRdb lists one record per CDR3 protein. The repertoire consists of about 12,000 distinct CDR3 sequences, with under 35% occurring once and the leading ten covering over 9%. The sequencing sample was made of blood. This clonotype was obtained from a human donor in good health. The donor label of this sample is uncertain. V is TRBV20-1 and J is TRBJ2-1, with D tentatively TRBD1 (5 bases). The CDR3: CSAREAGNNEQFF. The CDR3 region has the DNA TGCAGTGCTAGAGAAGCAGGGAACAATGAGCAGTTCTTC.